The table lists the clone carrying this T cell receptor (beta chain) with many counts. This entry comes from a study of Graves' ophthalmopathy and Graves' hyperthyroidism. Using RNA transcripts, the TCR beta CDR3 regions were amplified. An opening RT-PCR round employed HTBI primers and preceded a second-round multiplex PCR. Via MiXCR, TCRdb re-called the multiplex PCR reads, giving one row per CDR3 protein. The repertoire consists of 600,000 to 650,000 distinct CDR3 sequences, with approximately 22% occurring once and the leading ten covering more than 5.5%. The CDR3 is 13 residues long. V was shortened by 0 bases and J by 5 bases, with 7 bases between the two germline ends. Germline V CDR1 and CDR2: MNHEY, SVGAGI.

Material for sequencing was peripheral blood. The source is a woman between 18 and 29 years old with stable Graves' hyperthyroidism. Some clones in this sample may be carry-over from other donors' samples. The gene calls are TRBV6-5 and TRBJ1-1, with D unclear. CDR3 loop: CASSYSVQTEAFF. The CDR3 DNA reads as TGTGCCAGCAGTTACTCGGTACAGACTGAAGCTTTCTTT.